These T cell receptor beta chains were read from a single sample in a study of blood T cells in healthy people across ages. TCRdb processed the 5' RACE reads anew with MiXCR; each CDR3 protein has one entry. The sample consists of about 1,500,000 distinct CDR3 sequences, approximately 30% of them appearing once. Sequences were obtained from blood. Receptors were obtained from a woman in her 30s in good health. Each CDR3 is given without its conserved first and last residue. D genes are given only for firm matches.

>NA|NA|TRBV5-1
ASSNLGRRVAYYEQY
>TRBJ2-3|TRBD2|TRBV12-3/TRBV12-4
ASSLVPAGPSTDTQY
>TRBJ1-1|NA|TRBV27
ASSTVPAAEAF
>TRBJ1-2|TRBD1|TRBV6-5
ASSYSTGSGGYT
>TRBJ2-1|TRBD2|TRBV6-2/TRBV6-3
ASSQRPVAGSFNEQF
>TRBJ2-3|TRBD1|TRBV6-5
ASSWSRDSLRDTQY
>TRBJ2-7|TRBD1|TRBV20-1
SATGQAYEQY
>TRBJ2-7|TRBD2|TRBV7-9
ASTRGGGDEQY
>TRBJ1-4|NA|TRBV12-3/TRBV12-4
ASSSARVPNEKLF
>TRBJ1-3|NA|TRBV7-2
VSSLDSGNTIY
>TRBJ1-5|NA|TRBV20-1
SARNRDQPQH
>TRBJ2-1|NA|TRBV12-5
ASATDGWGEQF
>TRBJ2-7|TRBD1|TRBV5-1
ASSTRDREGYEQY